This T cell receptor (beta chain) was profiled in a study of blood T cell repertoires in COVID-19. Germline CDR1 is MNHEY and CDR2 is SVGAGI. Trimming took 6 bases from V and 6 from J; bases not matched to a gene: 9. The CDR3 is 15 residues long. Assay: immunoSEQ multiplex PCR; the TCRdb copy retains only in-frame clones and omits some. Altogether roughly 200,000 clones are present, roughly 83% being singletons, with the ten largest covering more than 7.5%. Recovery among Cohort 3 donors was established by two negative PCRs, clearance, or symptom resolution. Sequenced: PBMCs or T cells enriched from blood (not recorded which). The receptor was derived from a woman aged 30 to 39 who had recovered from COVID-19. The rearrangement links TRBV6-5 to TRBJ1-5; 9 nucleotides align to TRBD1. CDR3 DNA sequence: TGTGCCAGCAGAAGGACAGGGGTTATTAGTCAGCCCCAGCATTTT. The encoded protein is CASRRTGVISQPQHF.